This T cell receptor beta chain was profiled in a study of shared clonotypes between healthy human individuals. It was CD45RO-negative cells, positively selected for CCR7, that made up naive CD8 cells, with terminally differentiated effector memory CD45RA+ cells excluded. Clones were read by immunoSEQ multiplex PCR, and TCRdb kept only the in-frame ones, dropping some. The sample consists of some 2.1 million clones, roughly 95% of them appearing once. This clone was counted a few times. Sequencing was carried out using naive CD8+ T cells sorted from blood. This receptor was obtained from a man younger than 35 in good health.

The CDR3 coding sequence is TGTGCCAGCTTTTCGTCGGGCTACGAGCAGTACTTC. Its translation is CASFSSGYEQYF. The V call is TRBV2, the J call TRBJ2-7; D ambiguous. The CDR3 runs 12 residues. Germline V lookup: CDR1 SNHLY, CDR2 FYNNEI. The V and J ends lost 8 bases and 3 bases respectively, with 11 bases between them.